This T cell receptor (beta chain) was captured in a study of chronic HIV infection and antiretroviral therapy. TCRdb itself ran the 5' RACE reads through MiXCR, one entry per CDR3 protein. Among 40,000 to 50,000 distinct CDR3 sequences listed, about 18% were seen once. V lost 4 bases and J lost 8, with 9 bases in between. The CDR3 covers 12 residues. Per the germline V gene, CDR1 is WSHSY and CDR2 is SAAADI. This chain uses TRBV10-2 with TRBJ1-3; D is undetermined. The receptor was isolated from an adult who had HIV and had not received antiretroviral therapy, or was an uninfected healthy control (not recorded which). Sequencing used peripheral blood. The CDR3 loop reads CASSVTRDTIYF. CDR3 sequence (DNA): TGCGCCAGCAGTGTTACACGGGACACCATATATTTT.